This T cell receptor beta chain was identified in a study of blood T cell repertoires in COVID-19. Study in general: COVID-19 samples collected from the United States, Italy and Spain covered acute and convalescent phases.

The data were produced by immunoSEQ multiplex PCR, yet TCRdb's version contains in-frame clones alone and is incomplete. Of 330,000 or so clones listed, around nine tenths are singletons. All enrollees were roughly 18 to 90 years old and from around 25 US areas. Each participant's cohort was designated according to participant-reported clinical history. Each exposed participant met a COVID-19 case in the 2 weeks preceding study entry. Sequences were obtained from PBMCs or T cells enriched from blood (not recorded which). This sequence originates from a woman aged 25 to 39 who had been exposed to COVID-19.

The CDR3 region has the DNA TGTGCCAGCAGTTTTCGGGGCAGGGGACTAGCGGGACGCACAGATACGCAGTATTTT. Its translation is CASSFRGRGLAGRTDTQYF. The chain couples TRBV27 to TRBJ2-3; 13 nucleotides align to TRBD2. The CDR3 is made up of 19 amino acids. Per the germline V gene, CDR1 is MNHEY and CDR2 is SMNVEV (reference sequence). V lost 3 bases to trimming and J lost 1 base; unmatched junction nucleotides: 10.